These 27 T cell receptor beta chains were sequenced from one sample in a study of identical twins. TCRdb independently ran MiXCR on the 5' RACE reads; one entry per CDR3 protein. The sample lists about 520,000 distinct CDR3 sequences; roughly a fifth were seen once. This sample also belongs to another study, concerning T cells expressing NK-cell markers.

Sequences were obtained from CD4+ T cells sorted from blood. The receptors were gathered from a woman aged 18 to 35 in good health.

This clonotype was counted between two and nine times. V gene TRBV20-1 combines with J gene TRBJ2-6; D ambiguous. The CDR3 spans 13 residues. V shed 7 bases and J shed 4 bases, with 11 bases lying between them. Germline V gene sequence: CDR1 DFQATT, CDR2 SNEGSKA (reference sequence). The chain's CDR3 is CSGMRSGANVLTF. The CDR3 region has the DNA TGCAGTGGTATGAGGTCCGGGGCCAACGTCCTGACTTTC.

A few counts support this clonotype. The J gene is TRBJ2-1, the V gene TRBV15; D is tentatively TRBD1 or TRBD2 (5 bases each). The CDR3 totals 15 residues. Germline V gene lookup returns CDR1 LNHNV and CDR2 YYDKDF (reference sequence). V dropped 0 bases and J dropped 8 bases, with 14 bases sitting between them. For the CDR3, the DNA is TGTGCCACCAGCAGAGATAGTCGGGGCAGCGATGAGCAGTTCTTC. It specifies CATSRDSRGSDEQFF. Variable domain in full (rest from reference TRBV15 and TRBJ2-1): DAMVIQNPRYQVTQFGKPVTLSCSQTLNHNVMYWYQQKSSQAPKLLFHYYDKDFNNEADTPDNFQSRRPNTSFCFLDIRSPGLGDTAMYLCATSRDSRGSDEQFFGPGTRLTVL.

This clonotype appeared a few times. The chain links TRBV6-1 to TRBJ2-6; D is unresolved. This CDR3 is built from 14 residues. CDR1 and CDR2 (germline): MNHNS, SASEGT. Between the trimmed V and J ends, which lost 7 bases and 0 bases, there was a span of 7 bases. DNA of the CDR3: TGTGCCAGCATGAGTCCCTCTGGGGCCAACGTCCTGACTTTC. Amino acid sequence: CASMSPSGANVLTF.

This chain joins TRBV9 and TRBJ2-3, with D uncertain. This CDR3 comprises 16 residues. Per the germline V gene, CDR1 is SGDLS and CDR2 is YYNGEE. V was trimmed by 0 bases and J by 6 bases, leaving 17 bases between them. In nucleotides, the CDR3 is TGTGCCAGCAGCGTAGTACCTTCGGGCAGCCCCGATACGCAGTATTTT. Encoded protein: CASSVVPSGSPDTQYF.

The rearrangement joins TRBV12-3 or TRBV12-4 to TRBJ2-2; the D gene is possibly TRBD1 (6 bases). V shed 6 bases and J shed 5 bases, with 10 bases lying between them. The CDR3 covers 13 residues. The CDR3 loop reads CASRTGMTGELFF. Written as DNA, the CDR3 is TGTGCCAGCAGAACAGGGATGACCGGGGAGCTGTTTTTT.

This clonotype was detected only a few times. The V gene is TRBV6-5, the J gene TRBJ2-1; 8 positions match TRBD2. Germline V gene data show CDR1 as MNHEY and CDR2 as SVGAGI. The CDR3 runs to 15 residues. Trimming removed 2 bases from V and 8 bases from J; junction bases left unmatched: 8. The CDR3: CASSYVGSGIHEQFF. CDR3 DNA sequence: TGTGCCAGCAGTTACGTCGGTAGCGGGATTCATGAGCAGTTCTTC.

The chain links TRBV5-1 to TRBJ1-6, with D unclear. Trimming stripped 3 bases from V and 11 bases from J, with 15 bases between. Germline CDR1 SGHRS, CDR2 YFSETQ. CDR3 size: 14 residues. The CDR3 DNA sequence: TGCGCCAGCAGCTCCCCCGACCTTCAGACACCCCTCCACTTT. Protein: CASSSPDLQTPLHF.

V gene TRBV9 combines with J gene TRBJ2-1, with 8 bases lining up with TRBD1. Germline lookup yields CDR1 SGDLS and CDR2 YYNGEE. This CDR3 has 16 amino acids. V shed 2 bases, J shed 9 bases, and the junction held 13 bases outside the gene matches. The CDR3 spells CASSVLDRVSAAEQFF. In DNA, the CDR3 is TGTGCCAGCAGCGTGCTGGACAGGGTGTCGGCTGCTGAGCAGTTCTTC.

This chain connects TRBV20-1 to TRBJ1-2; possibly TRBD1 for D (5 bases). The germline V gene encodes CDR1 DFQATT and CDR2 SNEGSKA (reference sequence). CDR3 length: 13 amino acids. With 0 bases removed from V and 3 bases from J, the gap between germline ends came to 8 bases. The CDR3 bases are TGCAGTGCTAGAGAAGGGGTTCACTATGGCTACACCTTC. Residues: CSAREGVHYGYTF.

The chain joins TRBV9 to TRBJ2-1; D is ambiguous. The V gene's germline CDR1 is SGDLS and CDR2 YYNGEE. The CDR3 consists of 15 residues. Trimming stripped 1 base from V and 2 bases from J, with 10 bases between. The CDR3 DNA reads TGTGCCAGCAGCGTATCCACCACGACCTACAATGAGCAGTTCTTC. It is translated as CASSVSTTTYNEQFF.

In this sample, this clonotype turned up a few times. The chain carries TRBV6-1 and TRBJ2-5; 9 positions agree with TRBD2. CDR3 length equals 14 residues. The trim removed 5 bases at V and 5 bases at J, leaving 6 bases unmatched. Germline CDR1 MNHNS, CDR2 SASEGT. CDR3 sequence (DNA): TGTGCCAGCAGTAGTCTAGCGGGGAAGGAGACCCAGTACTTC. It translates to CASSSLAGKETQYF.

This clonotype was seen ten or more times. The chain couples TRBV12-3 or TRBV12-4 to TRBJ1-2, with D possibly TRBD1 on 5 matching bases. The V and J ends lost 6 bases and 12 bases respectively, with 17 bases between them. The CDR3 runs to 12 residues. The CDR3 sequence is CASRRDGAINTF. Here the CDR3 DNA reads TGTGCCAGCAGACGGGACGGGGCGATTAACACCTTC.

The chain has TRBV6-6 and TRBJ2-3, with unresolved D. V was trimmed by 8 bases and J by 5 bases, leaving 8 bases between them. The CDR3 covers 11 residues. Germline lookup yields CDR1 MNHNY and CDR2 SVGAGI (reference sequence). In nucleotides, the CDR3 is TGTGCCAGCGCGTCGGGAGATACGCAGTATTTT. Its protein is CASASGDTQYF.

There are a few counts of this clonotype. The chain combines TRBV4-3 with TRBJ1-5; 8 bases fit TRBD1. In germline, CDR1 is LGHNA, CDR2 YSLEER. There are 16 residues in the CDR3. V trimming: 1 base; J trimming: 4 bases; junction bases outside the gene matches: 6. The CDR3 region is CASSQGLDRANQPQHF. The DNA of the CDR3 is TGCGCCAGCAGCCAAGGCCTGGACAGGGCAAATCAGCCCCAGCATTTT.

This clonotype was found many times. This chain links TRBV3-1 with TRBJ2-6, with D unresolved. The CDR3 has 14 residues. Germline CDR1 LGHDT, CDR2 YNNKEL (reference sequence). The germline V and J ends were trimmed by 4 bases and 1 base, with 5 bases remaining between them. The CDR3 DNA sequence: TGTGCCAGCAGCCGGGGATCTGGGGCCAACGTCCTGACTTTC. Its translation: CASSRGSGANVLTF.

This clonotype appeared a few times. The CDR3 loop reads CASSLAAQGEAFF. CDR3 in DNA: TGTGCCAGCAGCTTAGCGGCGCAGGGTGAAGCTTTCTTT. This chain connects TRBV7-2 to TRBJ1-1; D perhaps matches TRBD1 (5 bases). Trimming removed 0 bases from V and 7 bases from J, with 9 bases in between. Germline values: CDR1 SGHTA, CDR2 FQGNSA. The CDR3 loop spans 13 amino acids.

J is TRBJ1-2 and V is TRBV20-1; possible D gene TRBD1, 5 bases. Germline V gene data show CDR1 as DFQATT and CDR2 as SNEGSKA (reference sequence). Trimming removed 6 bases at V and 2 bases at J, with 13 bases between. The CDR3 contains 13 residues. CDR3 sequence reads: CSASQGENYGYTF. CDR3 nucleotides: TGCAGTGCCTCCCAGGGAGAGAACTATGGCTACACCTTC.

The chain has TRBV9 and TRBJ2-5; D possibly uses TRBD1 or TRBD2 (6 bases each). Germline-derived CDR1 and CDR2 are SGDLS and YYNGEE. There are 16 residues in the CDR3. V was trimmed by 0 bases and J by 5 bases, leaving 17 bases between them. The CDR3 nucleotides read TGTGCCAGCAGCGTAGAAGGACTACAGGGATTGGAGACCCAGTACTTC. Encoded protein: CASSVEGLQGLETQYF.

The chain carries TRBV12-3 or TRBV12-4 and TRBJ2-5; D remains ambiguous. Trimming stripped 5 bases from V and 1 base from J, with 8 bases between. This CDR3 region has 13 residues. CDR3 residues: CASSLTTQETQYF. For the CDR3, the DNA is TGTGCCAGCAGTCTTACAACCCAAGAGACCCAGTACTTC.

The chain carries TRBV7-8 and TRBJ1-2; D might be TRBD1 (6 bases). The CDR3 length is 14 residues. The V gene's germline CDR1 is SGHVS and CDR2 FQNEAQ. V lost 4 bases, J lost 8 bases, and 17 bases lay in between. The CDR3 sequence is CASSWRQDPWGYTF. The DNA for the CDR3 is TGTGCCAGCAGCTGGAGACAGGACCCCTGGGGCTACACCTTC.

The V call is TRBV6-1, the J call TRBJ1-6; D gene ambiguous. V was cut by 6 bases and J by 0 bases, with 9 bases left in between. The CDR3 is 15 amino acids. Germline values: CDR1 MNHNS, CDR2 SASEGT. DNA of the CDR3: TGTGCCAGCAGGAAGGGAAGCTCCTATAATTCACCCCTCCACTTT. Protein: CASRKGSSYNSPLHF.

The chain couples TRBV15 to TRBJ2-2, with D maybe TRBD1 (6 bases). The CDR3 runs to 13 residues. CDR1 LNHNV and CDR2 YYDKDF come from the germline V gene (reference sequence). V lost 7 bases, J lost 4 bases, and 10 bases lay in between. CDR3 amino acids: CATKQGRTGELFF. The CDR3 DNA is TGTGCCACCAAACAGGGCCGCACCGGGGAGCTGTTTTTT.

The CDR3 nucleotides read TGTGCCAGCACCATAGGGACAGTTGGAGGTGAAGCTTTCTTT. It encodes CASTIGTVGGEAFF. The J gene is TRBJ1-1, the V gene TRBV2; 7 nucleotides match TRBD1. The CDR3 has 14 amino acids. Germline V CDR1 and CDR2: SNHLY, FYNNEI. J lost 7 bases, V lost 7 bases, and 12 bases had no gene match. The whole variable domain, filled in from reference TRBV2 and TRBJ1-1, reads EPEVTQTPSHQVTQMGQEVILRCVPISNHLYFYWYRQILGQKVEFLVSFYNNEISEKSEIFDDQFSVERPDGSNFTLKIRSTKLEDSAMYFCASTIGTVGGEAFFGQGTRLTVV.

J is TRBJ2-5 and V is TRBV28; TRBD2 might be the D (5 bases). Trimming took off 6 bases at V and 1 base at J, with 12 bases between the two ends. The germline gives CDR1 MDHEN, CDR2 SYDVKM. This CDR3 spans 14 amino acids. CDR3 DNA: TGTGCCAGCAGCTTTGGGGAGTTCCAAGAGACCCAGTACTTC. Translated: CASSFGEFQETQYF.

CDR3 coding DNA: TGCAGTGCTGGCAGGACAGGGGGGAACACTGAAGCTTTCTTT. It is translated as CSAGRTGGNTEAFF. This chain connects TRBV20-1 to TRBJ1-1; 10 nucleotides line up with TRBD1. Unmatched junction bases numbered 4, after V lost 5 bases and J lost 1 base. The germline CDR1 and CDR2 sequences are DFQATT and SNEGSKA (reference sequence). The CDR3 length is 14 residues.

Only one count was recorded for this clonotype. The chain recombines TRBV5-1 with TRBJ2-7; 12 nucleotides line up with TRBD2. Germline V CDR1 and CDR2: SGHRS, YFSETQ. Trimming at V came to 0 bases and at J to 6 bases, leaving 7 bases not matched to a gene. CDR3 length: 16 amino acids. The CDR3 loop is CASSLAVTSGSVEQYF. The CDR3, as DNA: TGCGCCAGCAGCTTGGCCGTGACTAGCGGGAGTGTCGAGCAGTACTTC.

The V and J genes are TRBV20-1 and TRBJ2-3; D not resolved. The germline CDR1 and CDR2 sequences are DFQATT and SNEGSKA (reference sequence). The CDR3 spans 15 residues. V was cut by 1 base and J by 0 bases, with 11 bases left in between. The CDR3 sequence: CSARVRHMSTDTQYF. CDR3 sequence (DNA): TGCAGTGCTAGAGTTCGTCACATGAGCACAGATACGCAGTATTTT.